This T cell receptor (beta chain) was sequenced during a study of T cells in tumors after PD-1 blockade. V lost 5 bases and J 6 bases, leaving 9 bases between the germline ends. In germline, CDR1 is WNHNN, CDR2 SYGVQD (reference sequence). The CDR3 has 12 amino acids. This table comes from immunoSEQ multiplex PCR, and its TCRdb copy is limited to in-frame clones, with some not included. Of about 20,000 clones listed, over 75% were seen once; the top ten hold 20% to 30%. The TCR sequence derives from a human donor with basal cell carcinoma. The V and J genes are TRBV10-1 and TRBJ2-3; D call uncertain. The starting material was PBMCs, obtained before anti-PD-1 treatment. The CDR3 spells CASSSQSDTQYF. DNA for the CDR3: TGCGCCAGCAGTTCCCAGAGCGATACGCAGTATTTT.